The present T cell receptor (beta chain) was sequenced within a study of brain T cells in children with intractable seizures. Germline CDR1 reads SSHAT; CDR2 reads FNYEAQ (reference sequence). The length of the CDR3 is 13 residues. Study conclusions and caveats: Pre- and post-surgery blood differed in depth, so pre-surgery absences may be undersampling. Only CDR3 sequence similarity suggested viral specificity, without known HCMV serostatus.

As regards this clone: Its antigen is undetermined. At one of its ends the junction is not consistent with the germline gene, which may arise from a read error.

Time point denoted: blood from clinic visit 5 months post-surgery; TSC patient then seizure free. Sequencing was limited to surgery cases with top T cell transcript signatures in brain tissue. At least one anti-epileptic drug was given before surgery. Repertoires were generated with immunoSEQ multiplex PCR, while TCRdb's copy carries only in-frame clones and drops some. The sample has 340,000 or so clones, over 90% seen once. The V gene is TRBV7-7, the J gene TRBJ2-3; a weak D match, TRBD1 (6 bases). The sequence was obtained from a boy under three years old with tuberous sclerosis and intractable seizures. Sequencing used peripheral blood, obtained 4 to 5 months after surgery. CDR3 DNA sequence: TGTGCTAGCAGCTTAGACAGGACAGATACGCAGTATTTT. This gives the protein CASSLDRTDTQYF.